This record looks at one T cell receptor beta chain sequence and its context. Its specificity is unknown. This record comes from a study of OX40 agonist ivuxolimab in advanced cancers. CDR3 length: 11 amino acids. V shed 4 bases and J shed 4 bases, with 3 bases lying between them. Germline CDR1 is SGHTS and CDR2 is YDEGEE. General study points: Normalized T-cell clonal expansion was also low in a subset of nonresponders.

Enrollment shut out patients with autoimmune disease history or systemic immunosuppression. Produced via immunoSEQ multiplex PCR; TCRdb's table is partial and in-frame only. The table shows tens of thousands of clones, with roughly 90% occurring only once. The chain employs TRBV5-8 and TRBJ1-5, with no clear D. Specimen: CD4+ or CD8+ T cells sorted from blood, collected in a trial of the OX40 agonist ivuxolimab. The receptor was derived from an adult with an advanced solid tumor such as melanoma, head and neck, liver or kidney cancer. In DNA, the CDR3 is TGTGCCAGCAGCGAGAATCAGCCCCAGCATTTT. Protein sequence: CASSENQPQHF.